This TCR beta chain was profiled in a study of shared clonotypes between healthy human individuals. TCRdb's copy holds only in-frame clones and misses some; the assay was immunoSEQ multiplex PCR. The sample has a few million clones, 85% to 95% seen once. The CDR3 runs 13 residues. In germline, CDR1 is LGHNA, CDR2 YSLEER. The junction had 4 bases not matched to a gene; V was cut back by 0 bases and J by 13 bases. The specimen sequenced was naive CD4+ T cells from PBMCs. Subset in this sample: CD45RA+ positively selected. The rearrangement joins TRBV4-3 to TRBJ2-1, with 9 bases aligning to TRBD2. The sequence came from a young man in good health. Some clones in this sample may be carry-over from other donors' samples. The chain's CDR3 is CASSQDGREGQFF. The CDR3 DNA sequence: TGCGCCAGCAGCCAAGATGGGCGGGAGGGCCAGTTCTTC.